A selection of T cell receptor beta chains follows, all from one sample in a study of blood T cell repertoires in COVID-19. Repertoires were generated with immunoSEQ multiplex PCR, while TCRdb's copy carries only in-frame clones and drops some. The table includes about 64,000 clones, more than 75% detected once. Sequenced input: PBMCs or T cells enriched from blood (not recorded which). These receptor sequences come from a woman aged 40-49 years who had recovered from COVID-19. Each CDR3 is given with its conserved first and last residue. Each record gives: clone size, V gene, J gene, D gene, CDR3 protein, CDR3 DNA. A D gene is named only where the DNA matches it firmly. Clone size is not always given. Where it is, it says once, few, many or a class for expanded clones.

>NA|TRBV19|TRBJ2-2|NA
CASNHPRGADTGELFF
TGTGCCAGTAACCATCCAAGGGGCGCGGACACCGGGGAGCTGTTTTTT
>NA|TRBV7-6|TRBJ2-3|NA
CASSLTGERTDTQYF
TGTGCCAGCAGCTTAACCGGGGAAAGAACAGATACGCAGTATTTT
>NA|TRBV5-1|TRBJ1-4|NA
CASSLAGTNEKLFF
TGCGCCAGCAGCTTGGCCGGAACTAATGAAAAACTGTTTTTT
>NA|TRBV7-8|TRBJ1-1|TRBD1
CASSPRQGRFNTEAFF
TGTGCCAGCAGCCCCAGACAGGGGAGGTTCAACACTGAAGCTTTCTTT
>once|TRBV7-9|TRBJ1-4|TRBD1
CASSPPDRSNEKLFF
TGTGCCAGCAGCCCGCCGGACAGGAGTAATGAAAAACTGTTTTTT
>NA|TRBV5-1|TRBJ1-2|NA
CASSLGQGVDGYTF
TGCGCCAGCAGCTTGGGGCAGGGCGTTGATGGCTACACCTTC
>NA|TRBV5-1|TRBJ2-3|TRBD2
CASSLVAGGPDTQYF
TGCGCCAGCAGCTTGGTGGCGGGGGGGCCGGATACGCAGTATTTT
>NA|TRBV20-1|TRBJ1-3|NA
CSARGVNTIYF
TGCAGTGCTAGAGGCGTAAACACCATATATTTT
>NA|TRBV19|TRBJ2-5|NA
CASKGGRGPRQETQYF
TGTGCCAGTAAGGGGGGGAGAGGGCCAAGGCAAGAGACCCAGTACTTC
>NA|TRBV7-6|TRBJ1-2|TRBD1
CASSLAQGEVGPYTF
TGTGCCAGCAGCTTAGCTCAGGGGGAAGTTGGCCCTTACACCTTC
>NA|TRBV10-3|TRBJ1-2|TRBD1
CAISDFVGGAGVYGYTF
TGTGCCATCAGTGATTTTGTAGGGGGCGCTGGCGTCTATGGCTACACCTTC
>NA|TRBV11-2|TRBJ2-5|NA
CASSLDPRDAETQYF
TGTGCCAGCAGCTTAGACCCGCGGGACGCAGAGACCCAGTACTTC
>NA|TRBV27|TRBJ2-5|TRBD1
CASRRGQGRETQYF
TGTGCCAGCAGACGTGGACAGGGCAGGGAGACCCAGTACTTC
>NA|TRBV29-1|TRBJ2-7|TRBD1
CSAKTGLEQYF
TGCAGCGCCAAGACAGGGTTGGAGCAGTACTTC
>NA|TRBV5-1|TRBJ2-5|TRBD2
CASSFGLAGGETQYF
TGCGCCAGCAGCTTCGGACTAGCGGGGGGAGAGACCCAGTACTTC
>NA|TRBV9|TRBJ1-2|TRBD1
CASSVPTPGGTGYTF
TGTGCCAGCAGCGTGCCAACTCCAGGGGGCACTGGCTACACCTTC
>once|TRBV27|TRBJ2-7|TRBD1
CASSWTGGSYEQYF
TGTGCCAGCAGTTGGACAGGGGGGTCCTACGAGCAGTACTTC
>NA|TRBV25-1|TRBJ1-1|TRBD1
CASSGPGQANTEAFF
TGTGCCAGCAGTGGACCGGGACAGGCTAACACTGAAGCTTTCTTT
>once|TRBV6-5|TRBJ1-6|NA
CASSQRGPNSPLHF
TGTGCCAGCAGCCAGCGCGGTCCAAATTCACCCCTCCACTTT
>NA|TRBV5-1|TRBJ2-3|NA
CASSLEGQNLYEQYF
TGTGCCAGCAGCTTGGAGGGACAGAATCTATACGAGCAGTATTTT
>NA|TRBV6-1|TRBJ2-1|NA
CASSEAGDSGEQFF
TGTGCCAGCAGTGAAGCAGGGGACTCGGGTGAGCAGTTCTTC
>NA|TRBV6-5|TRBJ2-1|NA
CASNRAEGSEQFF
TGTGCCAGCAACCGAGCGGAGGGTAGTGAGCAGTTCTTC
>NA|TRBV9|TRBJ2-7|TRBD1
CASSVGQGQIYEQYF
TGTGCCAGCAGCGTAGGACAGGGGCAGATCTACGAGCAGTACTTC
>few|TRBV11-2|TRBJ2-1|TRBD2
CASSPKGLAFSSYNEQFF
TGTGCCAGCAGCCCAAAGGGACTAGCTTTTTCGTCCTACAATGAGCAGTTCTTC
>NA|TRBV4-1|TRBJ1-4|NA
CASSQDRTRGNEKLFF
TGCGCCAGCAGCCAAGATAGGACAAGGGGAAATGAAAAACTGTTTTTT
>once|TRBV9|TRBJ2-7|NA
CASSVEDGGLPYEQYF
TGTGCCAGCAGCGTAGAGGATGGAGGACTTCCCTACGAGCAGTACTTC
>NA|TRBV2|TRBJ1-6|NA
CASVGWAGLHF
TGTGCCAGCGTAGGCTGGGCGGGCCTCCACTTT
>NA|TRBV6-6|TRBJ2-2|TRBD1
CASSRQGQPTGTGELFF
TGTGCCAGCAGTCGACAGGGACAGCCTACGGGCACCGGGGAGCTGTTTTTT
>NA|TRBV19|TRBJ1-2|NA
CASSMVQYGYTF
TGTGCCAGTAGTATGGTTCAGTATGGCTACACCTTC
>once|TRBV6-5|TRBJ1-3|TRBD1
CASILGTGAGNTIYF
TGTGCCAGCATTTTAGGGACAGGGGCCGGAAACACCATATATTTT
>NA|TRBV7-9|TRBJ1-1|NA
CASSLEGRTEAFF
TGTGCCAGCAGCTTAGAGGGGCGCACTGAAGCTTTCTTT